This T cell receptor (beta chain) appears in the sequencing data of a study of blood T cell repertoires in COVID-19 (dated by TCRdb to 2019 to 2021). Describing the broader study: Samples covering the acute and convalescent phases of COVID-19 were provided by collaborators in the United States, Italy and Spain. The material from the prospective study consisted of cDNA or gDNA derived from T cells, B-cell-depleted T cells, or PBMCs. Deeply sampled blood TCRbeta repertoires from subjects exposed to, actively infected with, or recovered from COVID-19 were included in the dataset. The repertoires were released in a freely available public database intended as a resource for research on the immune response to SARS-CoV-2. The samples were drawn from two sources: the first 160 participants of the ongoing ImmuneRACE study, and 1,254 subjects contributed by 6 global collaborators. Nearly every sample came with metadata listing a de-identified subject ID, COVID-19 status, age in years and sex. Where available, HLA class I and class II types were obtained from metadata supplied by the sample provider rather than from assay-based typing. General study outcomes and caveats: Clinical and demographic metadata were provided uncurated, with the amount varying by source and participant.

TCRbeta CDR3 regions were amplified from genomic DNA using the immunoSEQ Assay, a bias-controlled multiplex PCR. The source study handled its data this way. Within the assay, amplification of reference gene primers was used to estimate how many nucleated cells each sample contained. To quantify the absolute abundance of each unique TCRbeta CDR3 rearrangement, sequence reads were collapsed and filtered. For each sample, productive Simpson clonality was calculated as the square root of Simpson's diversity index over productive rearrangements. TCRdb re-hosts the immuneACCESS table, in-frame sequences only. Its copies lack some clones; in the studies checked, an unresolved V gene accounts for under half of them, and the cause for the rest is not known. That table is the source of V, J and clone size, and D and trimming were worked out from the DNA. The sample table shows hundreds of thousands of clones, and approximately 82% are seen once. The ten largest clones represent over 4% of the sample.

Enrolling through a virtual design, the prospective study's participants ranged in age from roughly 18 to 95 years and lived across 20 to 30 United States geographic areas. In the prospective study, cohorts were assigned on the basis of participant-reported clinical history obtained from a screening survey and a study questionnaire. Exposed participants had been in contact, within 2 weeks of entering the study, with a person who had a PCR-confirmed or clinician-diagnosed case of COVID-19. Mobile phlebotomists in the prospective study collected whole blood, serum and a nasopharyngeal or oropharyngeal swab from every participant. Additional blood draws and questionnaires over an approximately two-month period could optionally be provided by prospective study participants. Before DNA extraction, prospective study blood samples were shipped either frozen or at room temperature. About this clone itself: This clone's antigen is unknown. Nothing much larger sits one base from this clone, and base qualities are not available.

V is cut back by 3 bases and J by 4 bases, with 4 bases in the junction unmatched. CDR1 and CDR2, looked up from the germline V gene, are SGDLS and YYNGEE. Inclusive of the bounding cysteine and phenylalanine, the CDR3 is 15 residues long. Left in the record is the CDR3 DNA by itself, 45 bases read in frame from the first base. The V and J genes are TRBV9 and TRBJ1-6, with 7 bases matching TRBD1. The specimen sequenced was PBMCs or T cells enriched from blood (not recorded which). The TCR sequence derives from a man aged 40-50 years who had been exposed to COVID-19. The CDR3 loop reads CASSEGTDYNSPLHF. The nucleotides are TGTGCCAGCAGCGAAGGGACAGATTATAATTCACCCCTCCACTTT.